A selection of T cell receptor beta chains follows, all from one sample in a study of T cell repertoires in cytomegalovirus infection. TCRdb redid the calling of the reads with MiXCR, one entry per CDR3 protein. The sample has a few hundred thousand distinct CDR3 sequences, roughly a third seen once. Their cognate antigens are unknown. The starting material was cultured PBMCs, obtained from culture after CMV antigen stimulation. These receptors originate from a human donor in good health (CMV status not recorded). Some clones in this sample may be carry-over from other donors' samples. The CDR3 runs from the conserved cysteine through the conserved F or W. D genes are given only for firm matches. Only part of the rows carry a size: once, few, many, or a class if the clone is expanded.

V gene	J gene	clone size	D gene	CDR3 DNA	CDR3 protein
TRBV7-8	TRBJ2-7	NA	TRBD1	TGTGCCAGCAGTTTCGGGACAGGGGACATCGAGCAGTACTTC	CASSFGTGDIEQYF
TRBV6-5	TRBJ2-1	NA	TRBD2	TGTGCCAGCAGTTACACTAGCGGTGCGGTTGAGGAGCAGTTCTTC	CASSYTSGAVEEQFF
TRBV10-2	TRBJ1-1	NA	TRBD1	TGCGCCATTTCCGGGACAGCGAACACTGAAGCTTTCTTT	CAISGTANTEAFF
TRBV28	TRBJ2-2	NA	NA	TGTGCCAGCATCGTGAGTAATCGACTTACCACCGGGGAGCTGTTTTTT	CASIVSNRLTTGELFF
TRBV5-1	TRBJ2-1	many	NA	TGCGCCAGCAGCTTGGACCCCAACAATGAGCAGTTCTTC	CASSLDPNNEQFF
TRBV6-6	TRBJ1-5	few	NA	TGTGCCAGCACGGGGTTGGGTCAGCCCCAGCATTTT	CASTGLGQPQHF
TRBV28	TRBJ2-7	NA	TRBD2	TGTGCCAGCATACTAGCGGGAGGGCCCTACGAGCAGTACTTC	CASILAGGPYEQYF
TRBV12-3/TRBV12-4	TRBJ2-7	NA	NA	TGTGCCAGCAGACCCCCGACAAGCTCCTACGAGCAGTACTTC	CASRPPTSSYEQYF
TRBV7-2	TRBJ1-2	many	NA	TGTGCCAGCAGAAGAGAGGGTGGCAGGGGATTTTATGGCTACACCTTC	CASRREGGRGFYGYTF
TRBV5-1	TRBJ2-1	few	NA	TGCGCCAGCAGCTTGGACCCGGGAGTCTCCTACAATGAGCAGTTCTTC	CASSLDPGVSYNEQFF
TRBV4-1	TRBJ2-3	few	TRBD2	TGCGCCAGCAGCCAATTGACTAGCGGTCTAGATACGCAGTATTTT	CASSQLTSGLDTQYF
TRBV7-2	TRBJ2-5	NA	NA	TGTGCCAGCAGCTTGACCCCACATCGGGGAAGATACCAAGAGACCCAGTACTTC	CASSLTPHRGRYQETQYF
TRBV6-5	TRBJ1-1	NA	NA	TGTGCCAGCAGTTCCCTCCCCGGACGAGAAGCTTTCTTT	CASSSLPGREAFF
TRBV6-1	TRBJ1-5	NA	NA	TGTGCCAGCATCCTTGTCGGTAGCAATCAGCCCCAGCATTTT	CASILVGSNQPQHF
TRBV6-5	TRBJ2-5	few	TRBD2	TGTGCCAGCAGTTACTCGATGCCTAGCGGATCTCAAGAGACCCAGTACTTC	CASSYSMPSGSQETQYF
TRBV7-2	TRBJ1-2	NA	TRBD1	TGTGCCAGCAGCACGCGGACAGGGACACTCTATGGCTACACCTTC	CASSTRTGTLYGYTF
TRBV2	TRBJ1-1	few	NA	TGTGCCAGCAGCGCCATAGGAGGTGGGACTGAAGCTTTCTTT	CASSAIGGGTEAFF
TRBV11-2	TRBJ2-5	few	NA	TGTGCCAGCAGCTTTGAGCGGCTCCAAGAGACCCAGTACTTC	CASSFERLQETQYF
TRBV6-1	TRBJ1-1	NA	NA	TGTGCCAGCAGTGAAAGTCCGGGACGGGGAAACACTGAAGCTTTCTTT	CASSESPGRGNTEAFF
TRBV29-1	TRBJ2-4	NA	NA	TGCAGCGTTGAGAGGCAGGAGGGGGACATTCAGTACTTC	CSVERQEGDIQYF
TRBV11-2	TRBJ2-1	NA	NA	TGTGCCAGCAGCCCCAACTGGAGATCTTGGGATGAGCAGTTCTTC	CASSPNWRSWDEQFF
TRBV20-1	TRBJ1-5	few	NA	TGCAGTGTCAGGGGCAGGGCGAGCAATCAGCCCCAGCATTTT	CSVRGRASNQPQHF
TRBV12-3/TRBV12-4	TRBJ1-4	NA	NA	TGTGCCAGCAGTACAGGAAGACCAACTAATGAAAAACTGTTTTTT	CASSTGRPTNEKLFF
TRBV19	TRBJ1-1	few	NA	TGTGCCAGTAGTATAGCCGGCAGGGGTGACACTGAAGCTTTCTTT	CASSIAGRGDTEAFF
TRBV6-2/TRBV6-3	TRBJ2-1	NA	TRBD2	TGTGCCAGCAGCTTGGGAGGGCGGAAAAATGAGCAGTTCTTC	CASSLGGRKNEQFF
TRBV11-2	TRBJ1-4	NA	TRBD1	TGTGCCAGCAGCCCTCCGGGACAGACTAATGAAAAACTGTTTTTT	CASSPPGQTNEKLFF
TRBV12-3/TRBV12-4	TRBJ2-3	NA	TRBD2	TGTGCCAGCAGCCACCAGTTGAGCGGGAGGACAGATACGCAGTATTTT	CASSHQLSGRTDTQYF
TRBV28	TRBJ2-7	few	NA	TGTGCCAGCAGCCTCACTAGCAATTGGGACTACGAGCAGTACTTC	CASSLTSNWDYEQYF
TRBV4-1	TRBJ2-5	few	NA	TGCGCCAGCAGTGTACAGGGAATGGAGACCCAGTACTTC	CASSVQGMETQYF
TRBV19	TRBJ2-7	NA	NA	TGTGCCAGCTCCCCGGGACCTTCCTACGAGCAGTACTTC	CASSPGPSYEQYF
TRBV7-2	TRBJ2-5	once	TRBD2	TGTGCCAGCAGCTTAGCTGGCGGGAGGTCTTACGAGACCCAGTACTTC	CASSLAGGRSYETQYF
TRBV19	TRBJ1-5	few	NA	TGTGCCAGTAGCCAGCAAGTGGCCCGAGGGGCTTATAGCAATCAGCCCCAGCATTTT	CASSQQVARGAYSNQPQHF
TRBV4-1	TRBJ2-7	NA	NA	TGCGCCAGCAGTTCTGGGGTAGGGACCTACGAGCAGTACTTC	CASSSGVGTYEQYF